This TCR beta chain originates from a study of tumor and adjacent non-tumor tissue in lung cancer. Study-wide results and limits: Tumor tissue had significantly higher TCR diversity than normal lung.

This sample's RNA came from whole unsorted tissue. Three rounds of nested PCR, following a modified ARM-PCR protocol, produced the TCRbeta library. TCRdb recomputed calls from the multiplex PCR reads with MiXCR, one row per CDR3 protein. Found here are 100,000 to 150,000 distinct CDR3 sequences, around three fifths of them singletons; the top ten hold around 13%. On this clonotype itself: Its target is unknown. This may be a read error, as it is one base from a much larger clone.

CDR3 length equals 17 residues. The germline V gene encodes CDR1 WNHNN and CDR2 SYGVQD (reference sequence). This chain joins TRBV10-1 and TRBJ1-5; 10 bases line up with TRBD1. The sequencing input was lung tumor tissue. This TCR derives from a man younger than 45 with non-small cell lung cancer. In DNA, the CDR3 is TGCGCCAGCAGGCAGCCGGGACAGGGGTTCTACAATCAGTCCCAGCATTTT. Its translation is CASRQPGQGFYNQSQHF.